Listed below are T cell receptor beta chains from one sample, sequenced in a study of T cell repertoires in cytomegalovirus infection. No antigen is known for these receptors. MiXCR, applied by TCRdb to the reads, yields one record per CDR3 protein. The sample consists of a few hundred thousand distinct CDR3 sequences, around 29% of them appearing once. The specimen comprised cultured PBMCs, sampled from culture after CMV antigen stimulation. The receptors here all came from a human donor in good health (CMV status not recorded). Some clones in this sample may be carry-over from other donors' samples. Each CDR3 is given with its conserved first and last residue. The order of the fields is J gene, V gene, clone size, D gene, CDR3 DNA, CDR3 protein. D genes are given only for firm matches. The listing skips clone size in some rows; elsewhere it reads once, few, many or a size class.

J gene: TRBJ1-2
V gene: TRBV19
clone size: few
D gene: TRBD1
CDR3 DNA: TGTGCCAGTAGTGAGGGACAGGGGGCGTACGGCTACACCTTC
CDR3 protein: CASSEGQGAYGYTF

J gene: TRBJ2-7
V gene: TRBV12-5
clone size: NA
D gene: NA
CDR3 DNA: TGTGCTAGTGGTTTGTCTGTCGGCTACGAGCAGTACTTC
CDR3 protein: CASGLSVGYEQYF

J gene: TRBJ2-2
V gene: TRBV7-2
clone size: NA
D gene: NA
CDR3 DNA: TGTGCCAGCAGCCTTTCCGGGGCAAAAGGGTGGACCGGGGAGCTGTTTTTT
CDR3 protein: CASSLSGAKGWTGELFF

J gene: TRBJ1-5
V gene: TRBV19
clone size: NA
D gene: NA
CDR3 DNA: TGTGACAGTAGTATCGATCGGGGGACCTATAGCAATCAGCCCCAGCATTTT
CDR3 protein: CDSSIDRGTYSNQPQHF

J gene: TRBJ1-5
V gene: TRBV3-1
clone size: few
D gene: NA
CDR3 DNA: TGTGCCAGCAGCCAAGATGTTAATCAGCCCCAGCATTTT
CDR3 protein: CASSQDVNQPQHF

J gene: TRBJ1-2
V gene: TRBV6-8
clone size: once
D gene: NA
CDR3 DNA: TGTGCCAGCAGTTACGGCAGAGCCTATGGCTACACCTTC
CDR3 protein: CASSYGRAYGYTF

J gene: TRBJ1-2
V gene: TRBV20-1
clone size: NA
D gene: NA
CDR3 DNA: TGCAGTGCTAGCCGGACTAGCGGCTACACCTTC
CDR3 protein: CSASRTSGYTF

J gene: TRBJ2-6
V gene: TRBV5-1
clone size: NA
D gene: NA
CDR3 DNA: TGCGCCAGCAGCGATACAGGGTTCGGGGCCAACGTCCTGACTTTC
CDR3 protein: CASSDTGFGANVLTF

J gene: TRBJ2-1
V gene: TRBV6-2/TRBV6-3
clone size: NA
D gene: NA
CDR3 DNA: TGTGCCACCACCCCGGGACTTCTCGGCTCCTACAATGAGCAGTTCTTC
CDR3 protein: CATTPGLLGSYNEQFF

J gene: TRBJ2-2
V gene: TRBV28
clone size: few
D gene: TRBD1
CDR3 DNA: TGTGCCAGCAGTCCAACGGGACAGTTGAACACCGGGGAGCTGTTTTTT
CDR3 protein: CASSPTGQLNTGELFF

J gene: TRBJ2-1
V gene: TRBV5-1
clone size: NA
D gene: NA
CDR3 DNA: TGCGCCAGCAGCTTGCGGGACGGCTCCTACAATGAGCAGTTCTTC
CDR3 protein: CASSLRDGSYNEQFF

J gene: TRBJ2-2
V gene: TRBV7-8
clone size: many
D gene: TRBD1
CDR3 DNA: TGTGCCAGCAGCTCACGGGGACAGGGTAACACCGGGGAGCTGTTTTTT
CDR3 protein: CASSSRGQGNTGELFF

J gene: TRBJ1-5
V gene: TRBV4-1
clone size: NA
D gene: TRBD1
CDR3 DNA: TGCGCCAGCAGCCGAGCGGTGGACAGGCCCGATCAGCCCCAGCATTTT
CDR3 protein: CASSRAVDRPDQPQHF

J gene: TRBJ1-6
V gene: TRBV2
clone size: NA
D gene: NA
CDR3 DNA: TGTGCCAGCAACCGGGACCGGGGTTCACCCCTCCACTTT
CDR3 protein: CASNRDRGSPLHF

J gene: TRBJ1-2
V gene: TRBV18
clone size: many
D gene: NA
CDR3 DNA: TGTGCCAGCTCACCACCGGGCAGGGAGACTGGCTACACCTTC
CDR3 protein: CASSPPGRETGYTF

J gene: TRBJ1-2
V gene: TRBV29-1
clone size: NA
D gene: TRBD1
CDR3 DNA: TGCAGCGTTGGGGGACAGGGATTCTATGGCTACACCTTC
CDR3 protein: CSVGGQGFYGYTF

J gene: TRBJ1-1
V gene: TRBV12-3/TRBV12-4
clone size: NA
D gene: NA
CDR3 DNA: TGTGCCAGCAGCCTTAAACCCACTGAAGCTTTCTTT
CDR3 protein: CASSLKPTEAFF

J gene: TRBJ2-5
V gene: TRBV12-3/TRBV12-4
clone size: many
D gene: NA
CDR3 DNA: TGTGCCAGCAGTTTAGCGGTCGGAGAGACCCAGTACTTC
CDR3 protein: CASSLAVGETQYF

J gene: TRBJ2-7
V gene: TRBV28
clone size: few
D gene: TRBD1
CDR3 DNA: TGTGCCAGCAGTTTGGACAGGATACAGCAGTACTTC
CDR3 protein: CASSLDRIQQYF

J gene: TRBJ2-5
V gene: TRBV4-1
clone size: few
D gene: TRBD2
CDR3 DNA: TGCGCCAGCAGCCAGTTGGTTAGCGGGGGGGTTTTGGAGACCCAGTACTTC
CDR3 protein: CASSQLVSGGVLETQYF

J gene: TRBJ1-4
V gene: TRBV18
clone size: NA
D gene: NA
CDR3 DNA: TGTGCCAGCTCACCACCGGGTGGATGGGAAAAACTGTTTTTT
CDR3 protein: CASSPPGGWEKLFF

J gene: TRBJ1-4
V gene: TRBV4-1
clone size: NA
D gene: NA
CDR3 DNA: TGCGCCAGCGGACAGCTCCTTAATGAAAAACTGTTTTTT
CDR3 protein: CASGQLLNEKLFF

J gene: TRBJ2-7
V gene: TRBV7-2
clone size: NA
D gene: TRBD2
CDR3 DNA: TGTGCCAGCAGCCTGGGACTAGCCTACGAGCAGTACTTC
CDR3 protein: CASSLGLAYEQYF

J gene: TRBJ1-5
V gene: TRBV7-3
clone size: many
D gene: NA
CDR3 DNA: TGTGCCAGCAGCTTAACGCAAGCCCCCCACGGAGGGGCCTATCAGCCCCAGCATTTT
CDR3 protein: CASSLTQAPHGGAYQPQHF

J gene: TRBJ2-1
V gene: TRBV19
clone size: few
D gene: TRBD1
CDR3 DNA: TGTGCCAGTAGTATAGATCGAGAGGGGGCAGGCAATGAGCAGTTCTTC
CDR3 protein: CASSIDREGAGNEQFF

J gene: TRBJ2-3
V gene: TRBV19
clone size: NA
D gene: TRBD1
CDR3 DNA: TGTGCCAGTATCAAGACAGGGGGCATTGGAGATACGCAGTATTTT
CDR3 protein: CASIKTGGIGDTQYF

J gene: TRBJ2-2
V gene: TRBV20-1
clone size: NA
D gene: TRBD2
CDR3 DNA: TGCAGTGCTAGCCATCCGGCGGGAGGGACCGGGGAGCTGTTTTTT
CDR3 protein: CSASHPAGGTGELFF

J gene: TRBJ2-1
V gene: TRBV6-5
clone size: many
D gene: NA
CDR3 DNA: TGTGCCAGCAGTTACCTCGGGGACCCCTGGGATGAGCAGTTCTTC
CDR3 protein: CASSYLGDPWDEQFF

J gene: TRBJ1-2
V gene: TRBV19
clone size: NA
D gene: NA
CDR3 DNA: TGTGCCAGTAGTATACAAGGATTGTCTGGCTACACCTTC
CDR3 protein: CASSIQGLSGYTF

J gene: TRBJ2-5
V gene: TRBV11-1
clone size: NA
D gene: TRBD2
CDR3 DNA: TGTGCCAGCAGCTTAGATGGGACTAGGAGAGAGACCCAGTACTTC
CDR3 protein: CASSLDGTRRETQYF

J gene: TRBJ2-5
V gene: TRBV10-3
clone size: few
D gene: TRBD2
CDR3 DNA: TGTGCCATCAGTGACACCGGGACTAGCCAAGAGACCCAGTACTTC
CDR3 protein: CAISDTGTSQETQYF

J gene: TRBJ2-3
V gene: TRBV29-1
clone size: NA
D gene: NA
CDR3 DNA: TGCAGCGTATCAATGATTGGAGATACGCAGTATTTT
CDR3 protein: CSVSMIGDTQYF

J gene: TRBJ1-5
V gene: TRBV6-1
clone size: NA
D gene: TRBD1
CDR3 DNA: TGTGCCAGCAGTACAGGGGGCCAAGTACTTAGCAATCAGCCCCAGCATTTT
CDR3 protein: CASSTGGQVLSNQPQHF

J gene: TRBJ2-3
V gene: TRBV20-1
clone size: NA
D gene: NA
CDR3 DNA: TGCAGTTATCTTAGGGGTACAGATACGCAGTATTTT
CDR3 protein: CSYLRGTDTQYF

J gene: TRBJ2-7
V gene: TRBV2
clone size: many
D gene: NA
CDR3 DNA: TGTGCCAGCAGTGAGGAGGCAGCCTCCTACGAGCAGTACTTC
CDR3 protein: CASSEEAASYEQYF

J gene: TRBJ1-6
V gene: TRBV10-3
clone size: few
D gene: NA
CDR3 DNA: TGTGCCTCCACCTCAGGGTCCTATAATTCACCCCTCCACTTT
CDR3 protein: CASTSGSYNSPLHF